One and the same sample provided the 3 T cell receptor beta chains below, sequenced in a study of blood T cell repertoires in COVID-19. The table came from immunoSEQ multiplex PCR; TCRdb's copy has only in-frame clones and leaves some out. The table includes fewer than 350,000 clones, 85% detected once. Specimen: PBMCs or T cells enriched from blood (not recorded which). These receptors were obtained from a woman aged 25-40 years who had been exposed to COVID-19.

The chain has TRBV28 and TRBJ2-5, with 7 bases lining up with TRBD1. This CDR3 has 14 residues. Per germline, CDR1 MDHEN and CDR2 SYDVKM. Trimming took 8 bases from V and 5 from J; bases not matched to a gene: 11. The CDR3 nucleotides are TGTGCCAGCCTAGGGGGCTCAACTGGGGAGACCCAGTACTTC. Translating it yields CASLGGSTGETQYF.

This chain uses TRBV11-3 with TRBJ2-1, with D tentatively TRBD2 (6 bases). The CDR3 contains 15 residues. Germline loops: CDR1 SGHNT, CDR2 YENEEA. Trimming removed 3 bases at V and 9 bases at J, with 18 bases between. Here the CDR3 DNA reads TGTGCCAGCAGCTTCCTTAGCGGCCCCGGCGTTGAGCAGTTCTTC. Amino acid sequence: CASSFLSGPGVEQFF.

The chain uses TRBV5-5 and TRBJ2-1; TRBD1 is a possible D gene (7 bases). This CDR3 has 14 amino acids. The V gene lost 4 bases and the J gene lost 10 bases, with 18 bases spanning the gap. Germline CDR1 and CDR2: SGHKS and YYEKEE (reference sequence). The CDR3 nucleotides are TGTGCCAGCAGCCCAGGGGGGCTCGCCCGGGAGCAGTTCTTC. Translating gives CASSPGGLAREQFF.